Following are 17 T cell receptor beta chains from one sample sequenced in a study of OX40 agonist ivuxolimab in advanced cancers. Libraries were made using the immunoSEQ multiplex PCR assay. Not all clones reach the TCRdb copy of this immuneACCESS table, which keeps in-frame sequences only. Checked studies attribute under half of the gap to unresolved V genes and leave the rest unexplained. This sample holds about 82,000 clones; over 80% were observed only once. The ten largest make up over 0.7% of the sample. The material sequenced was CD4+ or CD8+ T cells sorted from blood, taken in a trial of the OX40 agonist ivuxolimab. The receptor source for this set is an adult with an advanced solid tumor such as melanoma, head and neck, liver or kidney cancer.

The chain combines TRBV29-1 with TRBJ2-3; 7 bases map to TRBD2. The CDR3 consists of 13 residues. With 6 bases clipped from V and 2 bases from J, the junction kept 5 bases outside the gene matches. The germline V gene has CDR1 SQVTM and CDR2 ANQGSEA. For the CDR3, the DNA is TGCAGCGTGGGGGACTACCACACAGATACGCAGTATTTT. Its protein product is CSVGDYHTDTQYF.

The chain couples TRBV10-3 to TRBJ1-2; possibly TRBD1 for D (6 bases). Per the germline V gene, CDR1 is ENHRY and CDR2 is SYGVKD. The CDR3 is 11 residues long. Trimming stripped 7 bases from V and 3 bases from J, with 6 bases between. The CDR3 reads CAINRDYGYTF. CDR3 sequence (DNA): TGTGCCATCAACAGGGACTATGGCTACACCTTC.

The chain combines TRBV6-1 with TRBJ1-2, with unresolved D. Germline values: CDR1 MNHNS, CDR2 SASEGT. V gave up 6 bases and J gave up 7 bases, with 12 bases separating them. The CDR3 contains 12 residues. CDR3 sequence reads: CASRGYESGYTF. The CDR3 region has the DNA TGTGCCAGCAGGGGGTACGAATCTGGCTACACCTTC.

This chain links TRBV10-3 with TRBJ2-5; no clear D. The CDR3 runs to 13 residues. Germline V gene sequence: CDR1 ENHRY, CDR2 SYGVKD. V gave up 5 bases and J gave up 2 bases, with 9 bases separating them. CDR3 in amino acids: CAISPSEQETQYF. Written as DNA, the CDR3 is TGTGCCATCAGTCCCTCGGAACAAGAGACCCAGTACTTC.

The chain employs TRBV18 and TRBJ1-1; a possible D gene is TRBD1 (5 bases). Per the germline V gene, CDR1 is KGHSH and CDR2 is LQKENI. The V end was cut by 3 bases, the J end by 6 bases, with 11 bases between. CDR3 length: 13 amino acids. The CDR3 nucleotides read TGTGCCAGCTCACCGACAGTAGAGTCTGAAGCTTTCTTT. This codes for CASSPTVESEAFF.

The chain has TRBV5-1 and TRBJ1-1, with 10 bases lining up with TRBD1. Germline values: CDR1 SGHRS, CDR2 YFSETQ. V dropped 0 bases and J dropped 2; count of bases not matched to a gene: 4. CDR3 size: 16 residues. The CDR3 bases are TGCGCCAGCAGCTTGGGACAGGGGGCGGGTAACACTGAAGCTTTCTTT. Translating it yields CASSLGQGAGNTEAFF.

This clone was observed a few times. The sample carries other DNA sequences with the same CDR3. In DNA form, the CDR3 reads TGTGCCAGCTCACCTGGCGAGAATCAGCCCCAGCATTTT. It specifies CASSPGENQPQHF. The chain links TRBV18 to TRBJ1-5; D call uncertain. The CDR3 is 13 residues long. Trimming removed 3 bases from V and 4 bases from J, with 7 bases in between. Germline V gene sequence: CDR1 KGHSH, CDR2 LQKENI.

Only one count was recorded for this clone. This chain uses TRBV18 with TRBJ1-2; maybe TRBD1 (5 bases). Germline CDR1 is KGHSH and CDR2 is LQKENI. The CDR3 has 15 amino acids. Trimming removed 3 bases at V and 4 bases at J, with 15 bases between. The DNA for the CDR3 is TGTGCCAGCTCACCGGGGGAGGACCGCGTCTATGGCTACACCTTC. The encoded protein is CASSPGEDRVYGYTF.

This clone appeared many times. The rearrangement uses TRBV19 and TRBJ1-1, with D tentatively TRBD1 (5 bases). CDR3 length: 11 amino acids. Germline V gene data show CDR1 as LNHDA and CDR2 as SQIVND (reference sequence). Trimming removed 9 bases from V and 5 bases from J, with 10 bases in between. The CDR3 here is CASRQRTEAFF. In nucleotides, the CDR3 is TGTGCCAGCAGACAGCGAACTGAAGCTTTCTTT.

V usage is TRBV4-1 and J usage is TRBJ2-5; 7 bases fit TRBD2. Germline trimming cut 1 base from V and 7 bases from J; bases unmatched to any gene: 0. This CDR3 is built from 12 residues. The germline CDR1 and CDR2 sequences are MGHRA and YSYEKL. CDR3 DNA sequence: TGCGCCAGCAGCCAAGGGGAGGGGACCCAGTACTTC. Protein product: CASSQGEGTQYF.

This CDR3 is CASSPGTSGGASGETQYF. CDR3 bases: TGTGCCAGTTCCCCCGGGACTAGCGGGGGGGCCAGTGGAGAGACCCAGTACTTC. This sequence joins TRBV9 and TRBJ2-5; 16 nucleotides agree with TRBD2. V trimming: 8 bases; J trimming: 4 bases; junction bases outside the gene matches: 14. This CDR3 region has 18 residues. Germline values: CDR1 SGDLS, CDR2 YYNGEE.

The chain joins TRBV19 to TRBJ1-1, with 9 positions matching TRBD1. Germline CDR1 is LNHDA and CDR2 is SQIVND (reference sequence). The V segment lost 4 bases and the J segment 1 base; nucleotides outside the gene matches: 7. The CDR3 length is 16 residues. CDR3 nucleotide sequence: TGTGCCAGTAGTAAGTCCGGGACAGGGTCGAACACTGAAGCTTTCTTT. It encodes CASSKSGTGSNTEAFF.

This clone was detected only a few times. The chain recombines TRBV30 with TRBJ2-1; 8 bases line up with TRBD2. This CDR3 spans 14 amino acids. Germline loops: CDR1 GTSNPN, CDR2 SVGIG (reference sequence). After removal of 2 bases from V and 6 bases from J, the junction contained 6 bases not matched to a gene. The chain's CDR3 is CAWSITGGLNEQFF. The CDR3 DNA reads TGTGCCTGGAGTATAACGGGGGGGCTCAATGAGCAGTTCTTC.

The chain links TRBV18 to TRBJ2-7; D unresolved. The CDR3 totals 15 residues. The germline V gene has CDR1 KGHSH and CDR2 LQKENI. Deletions cut 3 bases from V and 6 bases from J, with 18 bases between. CDR3 bases: TGTGCCAGCTCACCTTATGACGTCCATCCAGGCGAGCAGTACTTC. Translation: CASSPYDVHPGEQYF.

The chain combines TRBV10-3 with TRBJ1-3, with no clear D. There are 16 residues in the CDR3. Trimming took off 8 bases at V and 1 base at J, with 18 bases between the two ends. Per the germline V gene, CDR1 is ENHRY and CDR2 is SYGVKD. CDR3 region: CAISSRASLSGNTIYF. CDR3 nucleotide sequence: TGTGCCATCTCCTCTCGGGCCAGCCTTTCTGGAAACACCATATATTTT.

This chain connects TRBV10-3 to TRBJ2-5; 8 nucleotides line up with TRBD2. V was pared by 11 bases and J by 2 bases, with 7 bases of the junction left unmatched. The CDR3 runs 13 residues. Germline lookup yields CDR1 ENHRY and CDR2 SYGVKD. CDR3 sequence (DNA): TGTGCCTCCCAGCGGGGGCCTCAAGAGACCCAGTACTTC. This translates into CASQRGPQETQYF.

This sequence joins TRBV30 and TRBJ2-7; a weak D match, TRBD2 (6 bases). Germline V lookup: CDR1 GTSNPN, CDR2 SVGIG (reference sequence). This CDR3 has 15 amino acids. Deletions cut 0 bases from V and 0 bases from J, with 12 bases between. For the CDR3, the DNA is TGTGCCTGGAGTGTACCGGGGGACTCCTCCTACGAGCAGTACTTC. This codes for CAWSVPGDSSYEQYF. Full variable domain (outside the CDR3, taken from reference TRBV30 and TRBJ2-7): SQTIHQWPATLVQPVGSPLSLECTVEGTSNPNLYWYRQAAGRGLQLLFYSVGIGQISSEVPQNLSASRPQDRQFILSSKKLLLSDSGFYLCAWSVPGDSSYEQYFGPGTRLTVT.